Described below is a single T cell receptor beta chain sequence and its context. Its antigen is still unknown. Ahead of sequencing, the ViraFEST assay grew antigen-specific CD4+ T cells using viral peptide pools. Upon completion of roughly ten days in culture, CD4+ T cells were isolated. The cohort was immunized with two doses of either the BNT162b2 or mRNA-1273 vaccine. This CDR3 has 19 residues. V dropped 8 bases and J dropped 0; count of bases not matched to a gene: 15. Germline CDR1 reads SGHNT; CDR2 reads YYREEE (reference sequence). Sequencing used immunoSEQ multiplex PCR; TCRdb keeps in-frame clones, though not all of them. Of about 69,000 clones listed, roughly 76% are singletons. The data were taken from a study of vaccination effects on CD4 cells after COVID-19.

The sample here was CD4+ T cells from PBMCs cultured with HCoV-OC43 spike peptides, taken after COVID-19 vaccination. The sample's subset: HCoV-OC43 spike overlapping peptide pool stimulation. The sequence was obtained from a human donor who received a COVID-19 vaccine. The genes are TRBV5-4 and TRBJ2-6, with 9 bases aligning to TRBD1. The CDR3 sequence is CASSPPGTGPRSGANVLTF. The CDR3 DNA follows: TGTGCCAGTAGTCCCCCCGGGACAGGGCCACGCTCTGGGGCCAACGTCCTGACTTTC.